The 21 T cell receptor beta chains listed next were all sequenced from one sample in a study of control samples from healthy donors and cancer patients. The assay was immunoSEQ multiplex PCR, and TCRdb's table has in-frame clones only and misses some. Among 150,000 to 200,000 clones listed, around nine tenths were seen once. The sequenced sample consisted of blood. These receptors came from a man aged 18 to 30 in good health.

The gene calls are TRBV18 and TRBJ2-1; 12 nucleotides align to TRBD2. CDR1 and CDR2 (germline): KGHSH, LQKENI. Trimming at V came to 9 bases and at J to 6 bases, leaving 6 bases not matched to a gene. This CDR3 is built from 14 residues. CDR3 amino acids: CARYGLAGSNEQFF. Here the CDR3 DNA reads TGTGCCAGGTACGGACTAGCGGGGTCCAATGAGCAGTTCTTC.

The V gene is TRBV7-6, the J gene TRBJ1-6; the D is unclear. Germline CDR1 and CDR2: SGHVS and FNYEAQ. CDR3 length equals 15 residues. Deletions cut 5 bases from V and 9 bases from J, with 17 bases between. CDR3 sequence reads: CASSRGPLEISPLHF. The CDR3 nucleotides read TGTGCCAGCAGCAGAGGCCCCCTGGAGATTTCACCCCTCCACTTT.

V gene TRBV27 combines with J gene TRBJ1-2; D call uncertain. V was trimmed by 2 bases and J by 1 base, leaving 11 bases between them. The CDR3 extends over 15 amino acids. CDR1 and CDR2 from the germline V gene are MNHEY and SMNVEV (reference sequence). CDR3 in DNA: TGTGCCAGCAGTTTAACCCCGAGATTTAACTATGGCTACACCTTC. It yields the protein CASSLTPRFNYGYTF.

V usage is TRBV28 and J usage is TRBJ2-2; 9 bases map to TRBD2. There are 14 residues in the CDR3. In germline, CDR1 is MDHEN, CDR2 SYDVKM. Trimming removed 6 bases from V and 6 bases from J; junction bases left unmatched: 5. The CDR3 spells CASSLGTSSGELFF. The CDR3 coding sequence is TGTGCCAGCAGCCTCGGGACTAGCTCCGGGGAGCTGTTTTTT.

This clone was observed a few times. The CDR3 bases are TGTGCCAGCAGCCCGGGACACGGGAACACTGAAGCTTTCTTT. Amino acids: CASSPGHGNTEAFF. The chain couples TRBV7-9 to TRBJ1-1; tentatively, D is TRBD1 (6 bases). V was shortened by 5 bases and J by 1 base, with 11 bases between the two germline ends. This CDR3 has 14 residues. Germline-derived CDR1 and CDR2 are SEHNR and FQNEAQ (reference sequence).

The CDR3 reads CAWNSPQETQYF. The CDR3 region has the DNA TGTGCCTGGAACTCCCCGCAAGAGACCCAGTACTTC. The chain recombines TRBV30 with TRBJ2-5; D gene ambiguous. Germline CDR1 is GTSNPN and CDR2 is SVGIG (reference sequence). The CDR3 length is 12 residues. V dropped 4 bases and J dropped 2 bases, with 8 bases sitting between them.

The CDR3 region has the DNA TGTGCCAGCAGCCTGTCAGGGGCCGGGGAGCTGTTTTTT. Translated, it gives CASSLSGAGELFF. This rearrangement joins TRBV6-4 to TRBJ2-2, with D maybe TRBD1 (6 bases). Germline CDR1 MRHNA, CDR2 SNTAGT. V lost 6 bases and J 6 bases, leaving 11 bases between the germline ends. The CDR3 has 13 amino acids.

The gene calls are TRBV4-1 and TRBJ1-5, with 7 bases lining up with TRBD1. The CDR3 sequence is 15 residues long. In germline, CDR1 is MGHRA, CDR2 YSYEKL. J gave up 3 bases and V 3 bases, and 5 bases lay outside the gene matches. The CDR3 DNA reads TGCGCCAGCAGCCATTCCGGGACAGCCAATCAGCCCCAGCATTTT. Its protein is CASSHSGTANQPQHF.

V usage is TRBV30 and J usage is TRBJ1-1, with a tentative D call TRBD1 (5 bases). The V gene lost 0 bases and the J gene lost 1 base, with 21 bases spanning the gap. This CDR3 region has 18 residues. Germline CDR1 and CDR2: GTSNPN and SVGIG (reference sequence). The CDR3 sequence: CAWSVSSGTRGSNTEAFF. The CDR3 region has the DNA TGTGCCTGGAGTGTTTCGTCAGGGACGAGGGGATCGAACACTGAAGCTTTCTTT.

This sequence joins TRBV7-2 and TRBJ1-4; 8 bases agree with TRBD1. Germline trimming cut 3 bases from V and 7 bases from J; bases unmatched to any gene: 7. The CDR3 consists of 15 residues. Germline CDR1 reads SGHTA; CDR2 reads FQGNSA. CDR3 amino acids: CASSFQTGVGEKLFF. CDR3 DNA sequence: TGTGCCAGCAGCTTCCAGACAGGGGTGGGTGAAAAACTGTTTTTT. The entire variable domain, with the rest obtained from reference TRBV7-2 and TRBJ1-4, is as follows: GAGVSQSPSNKVTEKGKDVELRCDPISGHTALYWYRQSLGQGLEFLIYFQGNSAPDKSGLPSDRFSAERTGGSVSTLTIQRTQQEDSAVYLCASSFQTGVGEKLFFGSGTQLSVL.

The rearrangement uses TRBV29-1 and TRBJ1-1; TRBD1 might be the D (6 bases). CDR1 SQVTM and CDR2 ANQGSEA come from the germline V gene. The V gene lost 6 bases and the J gene lost 6 bases, with 14 bases spanning the gap. The CDR3 spans 12 residues. CDR3 region: CSVQQGNPEAFF. The CDR3 region has the DNA TGCAGCGTGCAACAGGGAAACCCTGAAGCTTTCTTT.

This chain links TRBV5-1 with TRBJ1-2; 7 nucleotides align to TRBD1. This CDR3 has 13 residues. The trim removed 4 bases at V and 2 bases at J, leaving 2 bases unmatched. Germline loops: CDR1 SGHRS, CDR2 YFSETQ. The CDR3 sequence is CASSQTGNYGYTF. CDR3 coding DNA: TGCGCCAGCAGCCAGACAGGGAACTATGGCTACACCTTC.

The chain joins TRBV5-8 to TRBJ1-4; tentative D call: TRBD1 (5 bases). The CDR3 length is 18 residues. The V and J ends lost 5 bases and 7 bases respectively, with 27 bases between them. CDR1 SGHTS and CDR2 YDEGEE come from the germline V gene. CDR3 in DNA: TGTGCCAGCAGTCCTGACAGAGCCCGGGATCTCACTGGTGAAAAACTGTTTTTT. Residues: CASSPDRARDLTGEKLFF.

The chain combines TRBV7-8 with TRBJ2-5; 14 positions match TRBD2. CDR3 length equals 16 residues. Germline CDR1 and CDR2: SGHVS and FQNEAQ. The trim removed 5 bases at V and 2 bases at J, leaving 4 bases unmatched. This CDR3 is CASSKGLAGGQETQYF. As DNA, the CDR3 is TGTGCCAGCAGCAAAGGACTAGCGGGGGGACAAGAGACCCAGTACTTC.

The chain joins TRBV20-1 to TRBJ1-5; D gene unclear. Germline V CDR1 and CDR2: DFQATT, SNEGSKA (reference sequence). Trimming pared 3 bases from V and 0 bases from J, leaving 15 bases between. The CDR3 totals 16 residues. The CDR3 nucleotides read TGCAGTGCTAGTTGGGTCGGACTTTATAGCAATCAGCCCCAGCATTTT. As protein: CSASWVGLYSNQPQHF.

The CDR3 DNA sequence: TGTGCCAGCAGCTTGGTCGGGGGGAACACCGGGGAGCTGTTTTTT. Residues: CASSLVGGNTGELFF. The genes are TRBV5-6 and TRBJ2-2, with D perhaps TRBD2 (6 bases). CDR3 length: 15 residues. From germline, CDR1 is SGHDT and CDR2 YYEEEE. Trimming pared 0 bases from V and 1 base from J, leaving 7 bases between.

The rearrangement joins TRBV6-5 to TRBJ1-6; no reliable D call. The CDR3 spans 13 residues. Germline-derived CDR1 and CDR2 are MNHEY and SVGAGI. V was pared by 6 bases and J by 7 bases, with 10 bases between. Written as DNA, the CDR3 is TGTGCCAGCAGCGTTGAATGGAATTCACCCCTCCACTTT. Translating it yields CASSVEWNSPLHF.

Only a few counts were recorded for this clone. CDR3 nucleotides: TGTGCCACCAGTTCAGGGGCGGACTACGAGCAGTACTTC. Protein sequence: CATSSGADYEQYF. The gene calls are TRBV24-1 and TRBJ2-7; possibly TRBD1 for D (6 bases). Germline V gene data show CDR1 as KGHDR and CDR2 as SFDVKD. CDR3 length: 13 amino acids. The V gene lost 6 bases and the J gene lost 3 bases, with 11 bases spanning the gap.

V usage is TRBV19 and J usage is TRBJ2-3, with 13 bases matching TRBD2. The CDR3 is 15 amino acids. J was trimmed by 7 bases and V by 2 bases; bases with no gene match: 3. CDR1 is LNHDA, CDR2 SQIVND, per germline (reference sequence). This CDR3 is CASSITSGGAYTQYF. CDR3 bases: TGTGCCAGTAGTATAACTAGCGGGGGGGCATATACGCAGTATTTT. The full variable domain, its missing parts supplied by reference TRBV19 and TRBJ2-3, is DGGITQSPKYLFRKEGQNVTLSCEQNLNHDAMYWYRQDPGQGLRLIYYSQIVNDFQKGDIAEGYSVSREKKESFPLTVTSAQKNPTAFYLCASSITSGGAYTQYFGPGTRLTVL.

The chain couples TRBV7-3 to TRBJ1-5; 8 bases agree with TRBD1. Germline CDR1 and CDR2: SGHTA and FQGTGA. V gave up 5 bases and J gave up 6 bases; unmatched junction bases: 6. CDR3 size: 14 residues. CDR3 nucleotides: TGTGCCAGCAGCCTTACAGGGGGTGGTCAGCCCCAGCATTTT. This translates into CASSLTGGGQPQHF.

Note on this clone: A read error may account for a junction end that differs from germline. This sequence joins TRBV29-1 and TRBJ1-4, with D unresolved. The CDR3 length is 12 residues. Germline CDR1 reads SQVTM; CDR2 reads ANQGSEA. The CDR3 spells CSVGTRNGKLFF. The CDR3 nucleotides are TGCAGCGTTGGGACCAGAAATGGAAAACTGTTTTTT.